What follows describes a single TCR beta chain. This clonotype has a handful of counts. Its antigen is still unknown. Base qualities are not recorded, but no much larger clone differs from it by a single base. Libraries were constructed by 5' RACE. The sequencer was a NextSeq 500. In the TCR library protocol, unique molecular identifiers were attached to individual cDNA molecules to correct for PCR bias and sequencing error. Both TCR alpha and beta chains were sequenced, and tight co-correlation was observed between alpha and beta sequence abundances in each sample. In the original analysis: V gene, J gene and CDR3 annotation of TCR sequences was performed with Decombinator V4. TCRs were defined as expanded if a significant change between any two time points was detected under a Poisson model with p below 0.0001. TCR abundances were normalised to the total number of TCRs sequenced per sample and were expressed as counts per million. VDJdb, accessed 1 November 2021, was searched for CMV, EBV and SARS-CoV-2 annotated TCRs, excluding TCRs annotated for multiple antigens. Through fastp at Q25 and MiXCR, TCRdb rebuilt clones from the public reads, retaining in-frame beta chains. For every CDR3 protein sequence, its rows merge into one entry that carries the most common genes and DNA. TCRdb, rather than the study authors, made the V and J calls. The table for this sample lists some 66,000 distinct CDR3 sequences; approximately 8.3% of them were counted only once. About 3.5% of the sample belongs to the ten largest clones.

Set within a cohort of healthcare workers in London, UK, this nested case-control study involved weekly PCR testing of nasopharyngeal swabs along with blood sampling. Healthcare workers were enrolled in the week of the UK lockdown, from 23 to 31 March 2020, and were followed every week for up to roughly 15 weeks. The data are from a study of early T cells in non-severe SARS-CoV-2 infection (dated by TCRdb to the early 2020s). For the study in its entirety: Because TCR sequencing relied on bulk RNA taken from unsorted whole blood, pairing of alpha and beta chains was not possible.

Broader findings and caveats from the paper: VDJdb matching was skewed toward anti-spike CD8 responses and likely underestimated virus-specific expansions, missing private and CD4 specificities.

This TCR derives from an adult who was a healthcare worker with PCR-confirmed SARS-CoV-2 infection or an uninfected control (not recorded which). The sequencing input was whole blood.

The nucleotide sequence reads TGTGCCAGCAGCAACCGGGACACCCCTTACGAGCAGTACTTC. The resulting protein is CASSNRDTPYEQYF. The V gene is TRBV6-4 and the J gene is TRBJ2-7; TRBD1 could be the D gene, as 6 bases match. Reading from cysteine to phenylalanine, the CDR3 counts 14 amino acids. Only CDR3 DNA remains: 42 bases, in frame from the first base. Trimming at the junction amounts to 6 bases on V and 4 bases on J, and the germline ends lie 16 bases apart. The germline V gene encodes CDR1 MRHNA and CDR2 SNTAGT.